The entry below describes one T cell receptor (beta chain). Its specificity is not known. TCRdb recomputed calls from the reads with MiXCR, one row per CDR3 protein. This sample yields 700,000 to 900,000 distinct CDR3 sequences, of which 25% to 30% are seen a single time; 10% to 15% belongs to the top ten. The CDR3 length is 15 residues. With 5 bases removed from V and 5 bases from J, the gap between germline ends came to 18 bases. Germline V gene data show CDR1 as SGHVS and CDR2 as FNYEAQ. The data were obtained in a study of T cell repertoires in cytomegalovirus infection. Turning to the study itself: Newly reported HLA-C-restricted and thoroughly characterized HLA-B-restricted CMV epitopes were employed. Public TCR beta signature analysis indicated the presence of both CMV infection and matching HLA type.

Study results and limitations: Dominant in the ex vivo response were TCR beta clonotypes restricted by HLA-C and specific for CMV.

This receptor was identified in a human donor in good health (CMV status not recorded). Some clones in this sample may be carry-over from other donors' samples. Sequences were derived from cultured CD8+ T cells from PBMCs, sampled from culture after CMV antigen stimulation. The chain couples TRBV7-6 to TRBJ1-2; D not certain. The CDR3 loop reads CASSPRENPFYGYTF. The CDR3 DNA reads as TGTGCCAGCAGCCCCCGGGAGAATCCTTTTTATGGCTACACCTTC.